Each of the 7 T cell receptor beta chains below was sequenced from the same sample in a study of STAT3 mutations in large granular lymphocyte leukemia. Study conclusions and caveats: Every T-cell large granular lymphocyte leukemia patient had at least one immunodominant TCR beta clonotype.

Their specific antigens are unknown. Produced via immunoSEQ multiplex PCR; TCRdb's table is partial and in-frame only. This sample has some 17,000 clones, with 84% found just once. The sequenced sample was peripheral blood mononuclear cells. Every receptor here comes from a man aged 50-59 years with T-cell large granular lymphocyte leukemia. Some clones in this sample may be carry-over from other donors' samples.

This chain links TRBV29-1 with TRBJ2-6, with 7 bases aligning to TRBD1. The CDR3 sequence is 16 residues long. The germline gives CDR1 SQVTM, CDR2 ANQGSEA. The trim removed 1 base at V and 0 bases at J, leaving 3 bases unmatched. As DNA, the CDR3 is TGCAGCGTTGAAGGGACAGGTCGCTCTGGGGCCAACGTCCTGACTTTC. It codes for CSVEGTGRSGANVLTF. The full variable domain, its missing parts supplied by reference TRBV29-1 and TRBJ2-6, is SAVISQKPSRDICQRGTSLTIQCQVDSQVTMMFWYRQQPGQSLTLIATANQGSEATYESGFVIDKFPISRPNLTFSTLTVSNMSPEDSSIYLCSVEGTGRSGANVLTFGAGSRLTVL.

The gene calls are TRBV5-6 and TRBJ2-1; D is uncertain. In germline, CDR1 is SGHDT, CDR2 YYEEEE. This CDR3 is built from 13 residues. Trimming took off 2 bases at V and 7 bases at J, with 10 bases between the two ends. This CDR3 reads CASSFGLLNEQFF. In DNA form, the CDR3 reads TGTGCCAGCAGCTTCGGGCTCCTTAATGAGCAGTTCTTC.

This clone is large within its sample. The CDR3 sequence is CASSPDLSGNTIYF. CDR3 nucleotides: TGCGCCAGCAGTCCCGACCTCTCTGGAAACACCATATATTTT. The rearrangement joins TRBV10-1 to TRBJ1-3; unclear D gene. The CDR3 extends over 14 amino acids. Germline CDR1 reads WNHNN; CDR2 reads SYGVQD (reference sequence). V dropped 5 bases and J dropped 0 bases, with 8 bases sitting between them.

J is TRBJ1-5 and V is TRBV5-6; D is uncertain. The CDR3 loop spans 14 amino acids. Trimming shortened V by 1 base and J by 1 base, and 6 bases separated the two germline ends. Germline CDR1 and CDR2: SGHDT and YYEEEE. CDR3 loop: CASSLFGSNQPQHF. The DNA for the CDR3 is TGTGCCAGCAGCTTGTTCGGCAGCAATCAGCCCCAGCATTTT. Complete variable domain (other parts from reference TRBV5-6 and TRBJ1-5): DAGVTQSPTHLIKTRGQQVTLRCSPKSGHDTVSWYQQALGQGPQFIFQYYEEEERQRGNFPDRFSGHQFPNYSSELNVNALLLGDSALYLCASSLFGSNQPQHFGDGTRLSIL.

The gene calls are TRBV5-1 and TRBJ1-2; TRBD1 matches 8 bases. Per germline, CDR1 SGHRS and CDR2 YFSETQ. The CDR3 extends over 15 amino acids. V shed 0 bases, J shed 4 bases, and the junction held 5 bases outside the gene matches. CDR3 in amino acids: CASSLGGQGIYGYTF. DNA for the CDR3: TGCGCCAGCAGCTTGGGAGGACAGGGTATCTATGGCTACACCTTC.

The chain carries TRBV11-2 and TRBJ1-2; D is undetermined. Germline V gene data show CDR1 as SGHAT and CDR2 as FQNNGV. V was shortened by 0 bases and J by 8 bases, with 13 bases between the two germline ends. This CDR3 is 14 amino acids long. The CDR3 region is CASSLEPHRGGYTF. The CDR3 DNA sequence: TGTGCCAGCAGCTTAGAACCGCACCGAGGAGGCTACACCTTC.

Here the CDR3 DNA reads TGTGCCAGCAGCCCCCGGGCCCAAGCTAACTATGGCTACACCTTC. This encodes CASSPRAQANYGYTF. The V call is TRBV7-2, the J call TRBJ1-2; no reliable D call. Germline V CDR1 and CDR2: SGHTA, FQGNSA. V lost 5 bases to trimming and J lost 0 bases, with 13 bases between them. This CDR3 has 15 residues.